This T cell receptor (beta chain) was documented in a study of response to subunit inactivated influenza vaccine. This clonotype was counted at least ten times. Its specificity is unknown. The study, taken as a whole, reports: The study's authors posited that every seasonal influenza vaccination enlists few new T cells.

TCRdb ran MiXCR on the RT-PCR reads and lists one entry per CDR3 protein. The top ten clones hold about a tenth of a sample with 290,000 or so distinct CDR3 sequences, approximately 20% of them seen once. The TCR sequence derives from a man in his fifties or sixties who received an inactivated influenza vaccine. Material: PBMCs from blood, obtained roughly 20 months after vaccination.

CDR3 protein: CAREATNHYSYNSPLHF. The CDR3 DNA follows: TGCGCCCGTGAGGCCACCAACCACTACTCCTATAATTCACCCCTCCACTTT. This sequence joins TRBV5-1 and TRBJ1-6; D remains ambiguous. This CDR3 is built from 17 residues. V was clipped by 10 bases and J by 0 bases, with 20 bases between them. CDR1 is SGHRS, CDR2 YFSETQ, per germline.